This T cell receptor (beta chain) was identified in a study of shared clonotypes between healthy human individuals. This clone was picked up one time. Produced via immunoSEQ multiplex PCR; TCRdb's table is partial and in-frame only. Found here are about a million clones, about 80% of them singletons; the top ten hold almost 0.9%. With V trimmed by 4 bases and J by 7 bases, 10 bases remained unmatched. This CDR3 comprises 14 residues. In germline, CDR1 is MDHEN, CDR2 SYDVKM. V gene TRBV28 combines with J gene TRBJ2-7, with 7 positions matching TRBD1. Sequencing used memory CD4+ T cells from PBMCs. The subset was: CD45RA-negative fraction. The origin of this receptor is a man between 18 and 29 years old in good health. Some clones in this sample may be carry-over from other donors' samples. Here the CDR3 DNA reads TGTGCCAGCAGTTCACAGGGGATTACGGGTGAGCAGTACTTC. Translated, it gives CASSSQGITGEQYF. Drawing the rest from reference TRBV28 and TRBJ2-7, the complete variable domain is DVKVTQSSRYLVKRTGEKVFLECVQDMDHENMFWYRQDPGLGLRLIYFSYDVKMKEKGDIPEGYSVSREKKERFSLILESASTNQTSMYLCASSSQGITGEQYFGPGTRLTVT.